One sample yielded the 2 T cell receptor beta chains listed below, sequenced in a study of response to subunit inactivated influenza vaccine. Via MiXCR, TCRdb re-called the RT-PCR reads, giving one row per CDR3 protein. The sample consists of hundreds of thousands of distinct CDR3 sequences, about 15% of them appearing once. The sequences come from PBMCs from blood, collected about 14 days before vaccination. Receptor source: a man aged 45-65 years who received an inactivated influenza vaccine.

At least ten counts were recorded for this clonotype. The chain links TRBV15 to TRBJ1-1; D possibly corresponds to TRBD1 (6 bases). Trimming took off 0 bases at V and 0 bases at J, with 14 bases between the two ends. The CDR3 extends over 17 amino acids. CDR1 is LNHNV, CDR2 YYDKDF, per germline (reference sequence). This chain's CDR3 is CATSRDWTAYMNTEAFF. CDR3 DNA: TGTGCCACCAGCAGAGATTGGACAGCCTACATGAACACTGAAGCTTTCTTT.

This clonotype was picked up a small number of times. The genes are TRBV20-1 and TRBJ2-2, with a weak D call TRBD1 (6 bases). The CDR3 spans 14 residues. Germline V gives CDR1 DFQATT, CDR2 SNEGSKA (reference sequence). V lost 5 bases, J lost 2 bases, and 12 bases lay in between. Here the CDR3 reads CSAPRDTNTGELFF. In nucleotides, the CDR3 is TGCAGTGCTCCCCGGGACACTAACACCGGGGAGCTGTTTTTT.